One sample yielded the 11 T cell receptor beta chains listed below, sequenced in a study of identifying expanded T cells in peripheral blood. Sequencing used immunoSEQ multiplex PCR; TCRdb keeps in-frame clones, though not all of them. The repertoire holds around 120,000 clones, with around nine tenths as singletons. What was sequenced was blood. The receptors here all came from a person aged 18 to 75 in good health.

J is TRBJ2-7 and V is TRBV27; D might be TRBD1 (6 bases). This CDR3 contains 13 residues. Per the germline V gene, CDR1 is MNHEY and CDR2 is SMNVEV (reference sequence). Trimming took 5 bases from V and 4 from J, leaving 12 bases between them. For the CDR3, the DNA is TGTGCCAGCAGTCAGGACAGAGCTTACGAGCAGTACTTC. Translated: CASSQDRAYEQYF.

This chain links TRBV27 with TRBJ2-7; 13 nucleotides line up with TRBD2. CDR1 is MNHEY, CDR2 SMNVEV, per germline (reference sequence). The CDR3 extends over 18 amino acids. The ends lost 3 bases at V and 3 bases at J; junction bases unmatched: 11. CDR3 amino acids: CASSFGTSGILNLYEQYF. The CDR3 DNA reads TGTGCCAGCAGTTTCGGGACTAGCGGGATCCTTAATCTCTACGAGCAGTACTTC.

The V and J genes are TRBV6-5 and TRBJ1-1; a possible D gene is TRBD1 (5 bases). The CDR3 consists of 13 residues. The V gene's germline CDR1 is MNHEY and CDR2 SVGAGI. V was shortened by 5 bases and J by 7 bases, with 14 bases between the two germline ends. This CDR3 is CASSPGHKYEAFF. The CDR3 DNA reads as TGTGCCAGCAGTCCAGGACACAAATATGAAGCTTTCTTT.

The chain couples TRBV7-2 to TRBJ2-1, with 9 nucleotides matching TRBD2. The V gene end was trimmed by 5 bases and the J gene end by 7 bases; junction bases not matched to a gene: 6. CDR3 length: 14 residues. CDR1 and CDR2 (germline): SGHTA, FQGNSA. The CDR3 loop is CASSGAGGPNEQFF. CDR3 DNA: TGTGCCAGCAGCGGGGCGGGGGGGCCGAATGAGCAGTTCTTC.

This chain links TRBV5-1 with TRBJ2-1; 10 bases map to TRBD2. Germline CDR1 is SGHRS and CDR2 is YFSETQ. With V trimmed by 4 bases and J by 3 bases, 7 bases remained unmatched. The CDR3 sequence is 16 residues long. This CDR3 is CASSPRTSGNYNEQFF. CDR3 bases: TGCGCCAGCAGCCCCCGTACTAGCGGGAACTACAATGAGCAGTTCTTC.

The rearrangement joins TRBV7-3 to TRBJ2-1, with D tentatively TRBD2 (6 bases). From germline, CDR1 is SGHTA and CDR2 FQGTGA. Deletions cut 1 base from V and 7 bases from J, with 11 bases between. CDR3 size: 14 residues. In DNA, the CDR3 is TGTGCCAGCAGCTTAAGCGGGGAAGGGAATGAGCAGTTCTTC. It encodes CASSLSGEGNEQFF.

The gene calls are TRBV7-9 and TRBJ2-3; 8 positions match TRBD2. CDR1 is SEHNR and CDR2 is FQNEAQ in the germline V gene (reference sequence). Trimming removed 8 bases from V and 3 bases from J; junction bases left unmatched: 10. This CDR3 has 15 amino acids. The CDR3 protein is CASEKETSGTDTQYF. CDR3 nucleotides: TGTGCCAGCGAAAAAGAAACTAGCGGTACAGATACGCAGTATTTT.

The chain carries TRBV5-1 and TRBJ2-7; 7 bases fit TRBD1. V was clipped by 0 bases and J by 8 bases; unmatched bases: 20. Germline CDR1 SGHRS, CDR2 YFSETQ. The CDR3 runs 18 residues. This chain's CDR3 is CASSLGTGSRDRPIKQYF. In DNA form, the CDR3 reads TGCGCCAGCAGCTTGGGTACCGGTTCTAGGGACAGACCAATTAAGCAGTACTTC. The whole variable domain, filled in from reference TRBV5-1 and TRBJ2-7, reads KAGVTQTPRYLIKTRGQQVTLSCSPISGHRSVSWYQQTPGQGLQFLFEYFSETQRNKGNFPGRFSGRQFSNSRSEMNVSTLELGDSALYLCASSLGTGSRDRPIKQYFGPGTRLTVT.

V usage is TRBV7-9 and J usage is TRBJ1-1; no firm D call. The V end was cut by 1 base, the J end by 0 bases, with 3 bases between. This CDR3 region has 13 residues. CDR1 and CDR2 from the germline V gene are SEHNR and FQNEAQ (reference sequence). CDR3 region: CASSLDLNTEAFF. DNA of the CDR3: TGTGCCAGCAGCTTAGATTTGAACACTGAAGCTTTCTTT.

The rearrangement joins TRBV6-9 to TRBJ2-3; TRBD2 aligns across 9 bases. V was pared by 0 bases and J by 2 bases, with 6 bases of the junction left unmatched. CDR3 length: 17 amino acids. Per the germline V gene, CDR1 is MNHGY and CDR2 is SVAAGI. The CDR3 sequence: CASSYSGLAGYTDTQYF. The CDR3 DNA sequence: TGTGCCAGCAGTTATTCTGGGCTAGCGGGATACACAGATACGCAGTATTTT.

The CDR3 DNA sequence: TGCGCCAGCAGCTTAGACCCGCAAAAAATAGCCGGGGAGCTGTTTTTT. This codes for CASSLDPQKIAGELFF. The V and J genes are TRBV5-1 and TRBJ2-2, with no clear D. Germline CDR1 is SGHRS and CDR2 is YFSETQ. This CDR3 is 16 amino acids long. V was shortened by 2 bases and J by 6 bases, with 17 bases between the two germline ends.